This paragraph covers one T cell receptor (beta chain) sequence. It lacks a known antigen. No base quality values were provided; no much bigger clone lies one nucleotide off. Relative to germline, V is missing 6 bases and J is missing 5 bases, with 7 bases of the junction outside any gene match. CDR1 SNHLY and CDR2 FYNNEI were looked up in the germline V gene. The CDR3 runs 15 amino acids, cysteine and phenylalanine included. The entry retains the CDR3 DNA only, 45 bases that are in frame from base 1. The immunoSEQ Assay, a bias-controlled multiplex PCR, was used to amplify TCRbeta CDR3 regions from genomic DNA. The authors' pipeline ran thus. Nucleated cell counts per sample were estimated from amplification of reference gene primers within the assay. To quantify the absolute abundance of each unique TCRbeta CDR3 rearrangement, sequence reads were collapsed and filtered. Productive Simpson clonality was computed per sample as the square root of Simpson's diversity index over productive rearrangements. Imported from immuneACCESS, the table was reduced by TCRdb to in-frame sequences with V and J called. These copies leave out some clones; in studies compared against another copy, an unresolved V gene accounts for under half, and the cause of the remainder is not known. V and J calls and clone size follow that table, whereas D and trimming were derived from the DNA. The sample table contains some 55,000 clones; only one count was recorded for less than 90% of them. The ten biggest clones cover 1.9% of the sample.

The data stem from a study of blood T cell repertoires in COVID-19 (dated by TCRdb to the early 2020s). For context, the study as a whole: The collaborator samples originated in the United States, Italy and Spain and spanned the acute and convalescent phases of COVID-19. The prospective study material was composed of cDNA or gDNA derived from T cells, B-cell-depleted T cells, or PBMCs. Subjects who had been exposed to COVID-19, were actively infected with it, or had recovered from it provided the deeply sampled blood TCRbeta repertoires that made up the dataset. The repertoires were released in a freely available public database meant as a resource for research on the immune response to SARS-CoV-2. The samples were drawn from two sources: the first 160 participants of the ongoing ImmuneRACE study, and fewer than 1,500 subjects contributed by 6 global collaborators. A de-identified subject ID, COVID-19 status, age in years and sex were almost always included in the sample metadata. Where available, HLA class I and class II types were taken from metadata supplied by the sample provider and were not determined by assay-based typing. General findings and caveats noted by the study authors: Clinical and demographic metadata were provided uncurated, with the amount varying by source and participant.

Each collaborating institution followed its own protocols to collect whole blood in K2EDTA tubes. Collaborator samples were shipped for TCRbeta analysis as frozen whole blood, isolated PBMCs, or DNA extracted from either sample type. The sequencing sample was made of peripheral blood. This TCR was recovered from a woman aged 55-70 years with acute or convalescent COVID-19. The V gene is TRBV2 and the J gene is TRBJ2-5; a stretch of 12 junction bases matches TRBD2. The CDR3: CASSYGLAGKETQYF. At the DNA level, the sequence is TGTGCCAGCAGCTACGGACTAGCGGGAAAGGAGACCCAGTACTTC.